The sample holds many counts of the clone carrying this TCR beta chain. Its specificity is not known. RNA was extracted from bulk tissue without any cell sorting. The data are from a study of tumor and adjacent non-tumor tissue in lung cancer. This CDR3 is 14 amino acids long. Germline values: CDR1 SGHNT, CDR2 YYREEE (reference sequence). The V gene lost 6 bases and the J gene lost 3 bases, with 14 bases spanning the gap. Study-wide results and caveats: Compared with tumor, normal lung showed significantly lower TCR diversity. Normal lung showed higher cumulative top 100 clone frequency than tumor.

Three rounds of nested PCR, following a modified ARM-PCR protocol, produced the TCRbeta library. TCRdb reanalysed the multiplex PCR reads using MiXCR and keeps one entry per CDR3 protein. The data hold about 79,000 distinct CDR3 sequences, with approximately 77% observed a single time. The TCR originated in a woman between 40 and 50 years old with non-small cell lung cancer. Material: lung tumor tissue. The V call is TRBV5-4, the J call TRBJ2-3; possibly TRBD1 for D (5 bases). The CDR3: CASKQGPSTDTQYF. CDR3 DNA: TGTGCCAGCAAGCAGGGCCCGAGTACAGATACGCAGTATTTT.